This T cell receptor beta chain was captured by sequencing in a study of molecular identifiers for immune sequencing clone quantification. This clonotype was observed at least ten times. In germline, CDR1 is MNHNS, CDR2 SASEGT. The CDR3 runs to 15 residues. The V and J ends lost 2 bases and 2 bases, in that order; junction bases with no gene match: 0. TCRdb used MiXCR to reprocess the PCR reads, holding one entry per CDR3 protein. The sample holds over 600,000 distinct CDR3 sequences, 20% seen once. J is TRBJ2-6 and V is TRBV6-1; 7 bases align to TRBD2. This clonotype was obtained from a human donor in good health. Some libraries in this study had Jurkat cell RNA spiked in. Sequencing input: naive CD8+ T cells from blood, with Jurkat cell RNA spiked in. This sample's subset: FACS-sorted CD8+CD4-CCR7+CD45RA+ naive T cells. In DNA, the CDR3 is TGTGCCAGCAGTGAACGGGGGGCTGGGGCCAACGTCCTGACTTTC. Translation: CASSERGAGANVLTF.